These 2 T cell receptor beta chains were all obtained from the same sample, sequenced in a study of CD8+CD57+ T cells in acquired aplastic anemia. CDR3 and TCR beta VDJ profiling relied on genomic DNA as the template. TCRdb processed the reads anew with MiXCR; each CDR3 protein has one entry. Of around 120,000 distinct CDR3 sequences listed, less than 50% are singletons. Whoever was chosen for sequencing had shown CD8+CD57+ cell expansion by flow cytometry. Sequenced sample: sorted CD4+, CD8+, or CD8+CD57+ T cells (not recorded which) from PBMCs. Receptors originate from a human donor with aplastic anemia.

This clonotype was observed many times. The V and J genes are TRBV2 and TRBJ1-2; D may be TRBD1 (6 bases). Germline CDR1 SNHLY, CDR2 FYNNEI. Deletions cut 6 bases from V and 6 bases from J, with 14 bases between. The CDR3 covers 13 residues. The CDR3 coding sequence is TGTGCCAGCAGGCCCAACAGGGAGGATGGCTACACCTTC. Encoded protein: CASRPNREDGYTF.

The chain is built from TRBV10-2 and TRBJ2-1; 13 nucleotides agree with TRBD2. V lost 4 bases and J lost 4; bases outside the gene matches: 1. CDR1 and CDR2 from the germline V gene are WSHSY and SAAADI. This CDR3 comprises 15 residues. CDR3 bases: TGCGCCAGCAGTGGGACTAGCGGGGGATACAATGAGCAGTTCTTC. Encoded protein: CASSGTSGGYNEQFF.